One sample yielded the 9 T cell receptor beta chains listed below, sequenced in a study of cytomegalovirus exposure and HLA in healthy donors (dated by TCRdb to 2016 to 2017). The library was obtained by the immunoSEQ multiplex PCR assay. For the multiplex PCR, a mixture combining 60 forward primers for TCR Vbeta segments and 13 reverse primers for TCR Jbeta segments was used. The table was pulled from immuneACCESS by TCRdb, which kept in-frame rearrangements only. Such tables lose some clones; where checked, under half of the loss comes from unresolved V genes, and the rest has no known cause. The sample profile shows over 150,000 clones; over 60% of them were found once. The ten most abundant clones make up about 2.7% of the sample. Sample: PBMCs. The origin of the receptors is a woman in her thirties in good health and CMV-seronegative.

This clone was detected only a few times. This chain connects TRBV6-6 to TRBJ1-1; 7 bases agree with TRBD1. Germline V gene sequence: CDR1 MNHNY, CDR2 SVGAGI (reference sequence). The CDR3 sequence is 13 residues long. V shed 7 bases, J shed 2 bases, and the junction held 4 bases outside the gene matches. CDR3 bases: TGTGCCAGCACCGGACAGGATAACACTGAAGCTTTCTTT. Protein sequence: CASTGQDNTEAFF.

The chain joins TRBV10-3 to TRBJ2-7; 14 positions agree with TRBD2. After removal of 0 bases from V and 2 bases from J, the junction contained 6 bases not matched to a gene. The germline V gene has CDR1 ENHRY and CDR2 SYGVKD. The CDR3 is 18 residues long. CDR3 bases: TGTGCCATCAGTGAGTCTGGGACTAGCGGGGGAGCAACCTACGAGCAGTACTTC. Protein: CAISESGTSGGATYEQYF.

This clone has just one count. This chain connects TRBV10-3 to TRBJ1-2; D unclear. Trimming pared 3 bases from V and 8 bases from J, leaving 7 bases between. The CDR3 is made up of 11 amino acids. Per the germline V gene, CDR1 is ENHRY and CDR2 is SYGVKD. The CDR3 spells CAISEGRGYTF. For the CDR3, the DNA is TGTGCCATCAGTGAAGGGAGGGGCTACACCTTC.

The chain couples TRBV6-5 to TRBJ1-1; 8 positions match TRBD1. With V trimmed by 9 bases and J by 1 base, 4 bases remained unmatched. The CDR3 totals 13 residues. In germline, CDR1 is MNHEY, CDR2 SVGAGI. This CDR3 reads CASRQGTNTEAFF. Here the CDR3 DNA reads TGTGCCAGTAGACAGGGGACGAACACTGAAGCTTTCTTT.

V is TRBV4-2 and J is TRBJ2-7; D is perhaps TRBD2 (6 bases). Trimming left V 5 bases short and J 4 bases short, with 15 bases between. The CDR3 extends over 14 amino acids. The germline CDR1 and CDR2 sequences are LGHNA and YNFKEQ. The CDR3 protein is CASSSEGLTYEQYF. The CDR3 region has the DNA TGTGCCAGCAGCTCGGAGGGGCTTACATACGAGCAGTACTTC.

The rearrangement uses TRBV9 and TRBJ1-5; 7 nucleotides agree with TRBD1. Looked up from germline, CDR1 is SGDLS and CDR2 is YYNGEE. This CDR3 has 14 residues. V shed 3 bases and J 7 bases; nucleotides not matched to a gene: 7. The CDR3 sequence is CASSASTGVQPQHF. The CDR3 DNA reads as TGTGCCAGCAGCGCATCCACAGGGGTGCAGCCCCAGCATTTT.

This clone was seen a few times. The chain employs TRBV4-1 and TRBJ2-7, with 7 bases fitting TRBD2. Germline CDR1 reads MGHRA; CDR2 reads YSYEKL. V lost 4 bases, J lost 2 bases, and 5 bases stayed unmatched. There are 14 residues in the CDR3. The CDR3 is CASSPIGTTYEQYF. DNA of the CDR3: TGCGCCAGCAGCCCGATTGGGACTACCTACGAGCAGTACTTC.

Worth noting for this clone: The same CDR3 also results from other DNA sequences found in this sample. The chain couples TRBV9 to TRBJ2-1, with TRBD2 matching 11 bases. The CDR3 extends over 15 amino acids. Germline CDR1 SGDLS, CDR2 YYNGEE. Losses at the gene ends were 3 bases for V and 4 bases for J; bases not matched to a gene: 3. The CDR3 spells CASSAGTSGYNEQFF. The CDR3 DNA reads as TGTGCCAGCAGCGCCGGGACTAGCGGATACAATGAGCAGTTCTTC.

V is TRBV4-3 and J is TRBJ2-5; no firm D call. The germline gives CDR1 LGHNA, CDR2 YSLEER. CDR3 length equals 13 residues. Trimming removed 0 bases at V and 4 bases at J, with 6 bases between. The CDR3: CASSQDSRETQYF. CDR3 in DNA: TGCGCCAGCAGCCAAGATAGTCGAGAGACCCAGTACTTC.